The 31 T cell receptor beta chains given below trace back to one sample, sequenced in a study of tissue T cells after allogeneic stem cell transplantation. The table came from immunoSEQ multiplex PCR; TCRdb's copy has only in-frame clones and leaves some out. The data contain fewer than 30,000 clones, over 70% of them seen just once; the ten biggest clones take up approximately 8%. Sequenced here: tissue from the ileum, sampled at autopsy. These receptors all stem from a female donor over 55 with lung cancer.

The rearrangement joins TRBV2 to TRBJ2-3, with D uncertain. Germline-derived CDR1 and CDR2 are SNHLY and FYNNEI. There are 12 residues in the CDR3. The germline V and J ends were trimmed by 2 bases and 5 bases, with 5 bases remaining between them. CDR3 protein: CASSETRDTQYF. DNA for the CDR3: TGTGCCAGCAGTGAAACGAGAGATACGCAGTATTTT.

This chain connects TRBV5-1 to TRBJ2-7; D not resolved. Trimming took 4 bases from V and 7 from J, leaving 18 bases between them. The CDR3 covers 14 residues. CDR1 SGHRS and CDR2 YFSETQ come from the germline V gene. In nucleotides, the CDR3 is TGCGCCAGCAGCCTCCCGGGTTCCGTTGGGGAGCAGTACTTC. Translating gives CASSLPGSVGEQYF.

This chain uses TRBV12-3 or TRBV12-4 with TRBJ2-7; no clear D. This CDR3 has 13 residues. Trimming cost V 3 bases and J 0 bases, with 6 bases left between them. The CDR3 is CASSFASSYEQYF. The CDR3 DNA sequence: TGTGCCAGCAGTTTCGCGAGCTCCTACGAGCAGTACTTC.

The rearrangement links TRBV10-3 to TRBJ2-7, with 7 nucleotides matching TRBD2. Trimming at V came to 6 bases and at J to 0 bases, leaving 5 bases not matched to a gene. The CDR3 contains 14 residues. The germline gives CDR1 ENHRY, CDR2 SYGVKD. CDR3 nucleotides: TGTGCCATCAGCTTCACTAGCGACTCCTACGAGCAGTACTTC. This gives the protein CAISFTSDSYEQYF.

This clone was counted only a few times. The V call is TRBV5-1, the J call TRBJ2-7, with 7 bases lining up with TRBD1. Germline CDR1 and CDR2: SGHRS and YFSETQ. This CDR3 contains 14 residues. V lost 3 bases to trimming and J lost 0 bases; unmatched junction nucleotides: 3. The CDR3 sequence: CASSSGQYSYEQYF. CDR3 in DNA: TGCGCCAGCAGCTCGGGACAGTACTCCTACGAGCAGTACTTC.

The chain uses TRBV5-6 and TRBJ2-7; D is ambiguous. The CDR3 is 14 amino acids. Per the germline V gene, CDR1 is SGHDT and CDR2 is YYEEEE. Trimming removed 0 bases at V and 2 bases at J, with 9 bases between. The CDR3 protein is CASSLGANTYEQYF. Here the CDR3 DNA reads TGTGCCAGCAGCTTGGGAGCTAATACCTACGAGCAGTACTTC.

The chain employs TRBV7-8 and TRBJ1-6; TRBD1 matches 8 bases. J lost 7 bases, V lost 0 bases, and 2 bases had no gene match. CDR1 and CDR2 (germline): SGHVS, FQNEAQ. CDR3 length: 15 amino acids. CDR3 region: CASSLAHRGNSPLHF. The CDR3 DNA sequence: TGTGCCAGCAGCTTAGCTCACAGGGGGAATTCACCCCTCCACTTT.

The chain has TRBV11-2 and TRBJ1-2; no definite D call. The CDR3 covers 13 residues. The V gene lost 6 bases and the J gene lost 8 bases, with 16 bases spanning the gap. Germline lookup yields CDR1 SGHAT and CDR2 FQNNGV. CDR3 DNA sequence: TGTGCCAGCAGGTTGACGGGTCCTGGGGGCTACACCTTC. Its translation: CASRLTGPGGYTF.

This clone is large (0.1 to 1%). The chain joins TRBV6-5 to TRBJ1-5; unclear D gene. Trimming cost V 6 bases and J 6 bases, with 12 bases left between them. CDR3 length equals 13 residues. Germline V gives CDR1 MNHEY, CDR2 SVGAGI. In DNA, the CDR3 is TGTGCCAGCAGCAGTACACTCGGTCAGCCCCAGCATTTT. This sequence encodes CASSSTLGQPQHF.

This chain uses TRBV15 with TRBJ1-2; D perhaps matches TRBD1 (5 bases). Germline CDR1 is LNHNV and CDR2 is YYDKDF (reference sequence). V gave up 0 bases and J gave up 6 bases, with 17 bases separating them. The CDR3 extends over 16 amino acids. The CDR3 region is CATSRDWGPTSHGYTF. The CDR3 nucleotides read TGTGCCACCAGCAGAGATTGGGGCCCCACGTCCCATGGCTACACCTTC.

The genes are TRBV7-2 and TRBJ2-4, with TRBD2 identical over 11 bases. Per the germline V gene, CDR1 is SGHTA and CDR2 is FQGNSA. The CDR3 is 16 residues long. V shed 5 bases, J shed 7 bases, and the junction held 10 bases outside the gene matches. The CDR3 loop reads CASSALAGGPRNIQYF. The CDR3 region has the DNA TGTGCCAGCAGCGCCCTAGCGGGGGGCCCCCGGAACATTCAGTACTTC.

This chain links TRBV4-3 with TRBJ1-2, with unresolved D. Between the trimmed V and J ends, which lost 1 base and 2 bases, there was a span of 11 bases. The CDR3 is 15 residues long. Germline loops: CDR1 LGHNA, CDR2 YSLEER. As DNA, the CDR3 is TGCGCCAGCAGCCAAGGGCAGCGGCTGAACTATGGCTACACCTTC. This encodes CASSQGQRLNYGYTF.

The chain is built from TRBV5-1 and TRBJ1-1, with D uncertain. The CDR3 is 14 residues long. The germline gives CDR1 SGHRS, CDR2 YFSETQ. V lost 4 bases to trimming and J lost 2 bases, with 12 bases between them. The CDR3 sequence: CASSPLTPNTEAFF. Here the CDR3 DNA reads TGCGCCAGCAGCCCGTTAACACCTAACACTGAAGCTTTCTTT.

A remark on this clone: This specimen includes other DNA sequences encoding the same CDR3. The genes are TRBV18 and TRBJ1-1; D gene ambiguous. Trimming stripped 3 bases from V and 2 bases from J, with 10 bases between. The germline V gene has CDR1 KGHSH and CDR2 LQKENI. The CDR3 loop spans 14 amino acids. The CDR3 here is CASSPDRKNTEAFF. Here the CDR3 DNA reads TGTGCCAGCTCACCCGACCGTAAAAACACTGAAGCTTTCTTT.

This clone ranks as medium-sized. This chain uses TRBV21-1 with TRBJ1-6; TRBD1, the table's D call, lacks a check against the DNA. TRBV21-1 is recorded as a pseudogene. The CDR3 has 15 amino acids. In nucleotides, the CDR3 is TGTGCCAGCAGCGGCCGGGACAGAGTACATTCACCCCTCCACTTT. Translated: CASSGRDRVHSPLHF.

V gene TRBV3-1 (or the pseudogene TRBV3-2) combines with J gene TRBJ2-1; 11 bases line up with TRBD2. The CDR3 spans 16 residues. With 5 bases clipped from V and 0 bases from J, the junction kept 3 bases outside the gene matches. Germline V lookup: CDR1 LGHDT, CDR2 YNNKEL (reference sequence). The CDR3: CASSRLAGSSYNEQFF. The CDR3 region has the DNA TGTGCCAGCAGCAGACTAGCGGGAAGCTCCTACAATGAGCAGTTCTTC.

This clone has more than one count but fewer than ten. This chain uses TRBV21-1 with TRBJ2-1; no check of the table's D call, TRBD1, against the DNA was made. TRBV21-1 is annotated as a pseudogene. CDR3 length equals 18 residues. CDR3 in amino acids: CASSKGGVDRRTHNEQFF. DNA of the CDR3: TGTGCCAGCAGCAAAGGGGGAGTCGACAGGAGAACGCACAATGAGCAGTTCTTC.

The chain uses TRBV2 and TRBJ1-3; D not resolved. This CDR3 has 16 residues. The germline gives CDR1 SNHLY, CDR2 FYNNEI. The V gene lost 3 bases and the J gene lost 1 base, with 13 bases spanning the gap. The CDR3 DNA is TGTGCCAGCAGTGATAGACAATCTTCTTCTGGAAACACCATATATTTT. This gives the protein CASSDRQSSSGNTIYF. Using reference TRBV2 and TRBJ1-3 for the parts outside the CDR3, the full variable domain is EPEVTQTPSHQVTQMGQEVILRCVPISNHLYFYWYRQILGQKVEFLVSFYNNEISEKSEIFDDQFSVERPDGSNFTLKIRSTKLEDSAMYFCASSDRQSSSGNTIYFGEGSWLTVV.

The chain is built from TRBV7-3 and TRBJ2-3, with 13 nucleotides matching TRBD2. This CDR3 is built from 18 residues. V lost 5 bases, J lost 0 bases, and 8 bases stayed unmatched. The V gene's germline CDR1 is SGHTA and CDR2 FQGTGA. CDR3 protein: CASSQTSGGSSSTDTQYF. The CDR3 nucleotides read TGTGCCAGCAGCCAGACTAGCGGGGGGTCCTCTAGCACAGATACGCAGTATTTT.

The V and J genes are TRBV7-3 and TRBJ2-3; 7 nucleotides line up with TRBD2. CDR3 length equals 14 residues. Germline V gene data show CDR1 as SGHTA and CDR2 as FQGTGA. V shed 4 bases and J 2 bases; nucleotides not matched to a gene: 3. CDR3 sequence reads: CASSWEGATDTQYF. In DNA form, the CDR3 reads TGTGCCAGCAGCTGGGAGGGAGCCACAGATACGCAGTATTTT.

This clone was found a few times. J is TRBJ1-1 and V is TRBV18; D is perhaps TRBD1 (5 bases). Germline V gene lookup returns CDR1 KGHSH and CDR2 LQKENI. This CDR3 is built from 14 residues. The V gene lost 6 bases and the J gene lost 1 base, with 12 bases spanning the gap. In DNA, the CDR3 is TGTGCCAGCTCCCCGGGACTCTCGAACACTGAAGCTTTCTTT. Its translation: CASSPGLSNTEAFF.

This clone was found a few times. DNA of the CDR3: TGTGCCAGCAGCTTATTGGAAGGGTCTGGGAATTCACCCCTCCACTTT. It specifies CASSLLEGSGNSPLHF. V is TRBV7-6 and J is TRBJ1-6; D remains ambiguous. Trimming stripped 2 bases from V and 7 bases from J, with 15 bases between. This CDR3 spans 16 amino acids. Germline V gene sequence: CDR1 SGHVS, CDR2 FNYEAQ. Combining the CDR3 with reference TRBV7-6 and TRBJ1-6 gives the whole variable domain GAGVSQSPRYKVTKRGQDVALRCDPISGHVSLYWYRQALGQGPEFLTYFNYEAQQDKSGLPNDRFSAERPEGSISTLTIQRTEQRDSAMYRCASSLLEGSGNSPLHFGNGTRLTVT.

In nucleotides, the CDR3 is TGTGCCAGCAGCTTAGAGGCAGGGGCGAACACTGAAGCTTTCTTT. The encoded protein is CASSLEAGANTEAFF. The gene calls are TRBV7-6 and TRBJ1-1, with a possible D match to TRBD1 (6 bases). Germline V gene sequence: CDR1 SGHVS, CDR2 FNYEAQ. V was shortened by 1 base and J by 1 base, with 10 bases between the two germline ends. The CDR3 sequence is 15 residues long.

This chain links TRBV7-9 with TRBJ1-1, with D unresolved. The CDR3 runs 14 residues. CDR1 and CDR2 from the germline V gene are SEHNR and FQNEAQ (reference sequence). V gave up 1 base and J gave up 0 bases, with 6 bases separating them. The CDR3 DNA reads TGTGCCAGCAGCTTAGGACACCTGAACACTGAAGCTTTCTTT. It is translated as CASSLGHLNTEAFF.

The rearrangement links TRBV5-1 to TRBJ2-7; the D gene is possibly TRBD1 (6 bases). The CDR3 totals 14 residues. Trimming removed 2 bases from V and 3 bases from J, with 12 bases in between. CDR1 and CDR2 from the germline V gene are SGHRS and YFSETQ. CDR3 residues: CASSLPGHSYEQYF. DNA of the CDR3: TGCGCCAGCAGCTTACCGGGACACAGCTACGAGCAGTACTTC. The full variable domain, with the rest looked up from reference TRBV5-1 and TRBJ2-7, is KAGVTQTPRYLIKTRGQQVTLSCSPISGHRSVSWYQQTPGQGLQFLFEYFSETQRNKGNFPGRFSGRQFSNSRSEMNVSTLELGDSALYLCASSLPGHSYEQYFGPGTRLTVT.

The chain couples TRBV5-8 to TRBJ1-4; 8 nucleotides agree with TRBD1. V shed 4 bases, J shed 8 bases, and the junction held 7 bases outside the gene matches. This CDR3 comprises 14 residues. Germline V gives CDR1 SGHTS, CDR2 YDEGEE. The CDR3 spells CASSMDREPEKLFF. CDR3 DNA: TGTGCCAGCAGCATGGACAGGGAACCCGAAAAACTGTTTTTT.

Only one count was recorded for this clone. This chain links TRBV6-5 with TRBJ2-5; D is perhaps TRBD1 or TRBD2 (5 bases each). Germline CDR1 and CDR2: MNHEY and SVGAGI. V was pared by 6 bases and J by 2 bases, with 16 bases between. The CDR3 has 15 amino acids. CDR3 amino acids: CASSSPGRSQETQYF. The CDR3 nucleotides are TGTGCCAGCAGCAGCCCGGGACGATCTCAAGAGACCCAGTACTTC.

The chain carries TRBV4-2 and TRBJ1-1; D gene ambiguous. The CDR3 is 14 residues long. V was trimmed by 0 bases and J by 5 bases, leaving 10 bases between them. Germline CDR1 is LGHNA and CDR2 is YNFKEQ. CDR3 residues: CASSQDFGVTEAFF. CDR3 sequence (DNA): TGTGCCAGCAGCCAAGATTTTGGGGTGACTGAAGCTTTCTTT.

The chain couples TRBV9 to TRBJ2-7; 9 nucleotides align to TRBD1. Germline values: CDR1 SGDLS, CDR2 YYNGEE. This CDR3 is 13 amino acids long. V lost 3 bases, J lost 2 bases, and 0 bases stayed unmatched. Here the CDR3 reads CASSGQGAYEQYF. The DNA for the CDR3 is TGTGCCAGCAGCGGACAGGGGGCCTACGAGCAGTACTTC. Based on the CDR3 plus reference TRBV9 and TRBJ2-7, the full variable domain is DSGVTQTPKHLITATGQRVTLRCSPRSGDLSVYWYQQSLDQGLQFLIQYYNGEERAKGNILERFSAQQFPDLHSELNLSSLELGDSALYFCASSGQGAYEQYFGPGTRLTVT.

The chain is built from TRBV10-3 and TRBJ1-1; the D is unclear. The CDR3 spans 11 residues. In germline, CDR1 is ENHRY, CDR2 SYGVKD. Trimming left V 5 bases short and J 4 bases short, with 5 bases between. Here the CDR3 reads CAISSVTEAFF. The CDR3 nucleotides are TGTGCCATCAGTTCCGTCACTGAAGCTTTCTTT.

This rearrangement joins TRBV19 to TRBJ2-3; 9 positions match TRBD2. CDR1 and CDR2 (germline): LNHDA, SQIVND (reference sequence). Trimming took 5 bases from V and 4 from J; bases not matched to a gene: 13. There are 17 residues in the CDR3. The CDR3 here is CASSPSSVAGVADTQYF. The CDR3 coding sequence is TGTGCCAGTAGTCCGTCGTCTGTAGCGGGAGTCGCAGATACGCAGTATTTT.